A single sample is the source of the 16 T cell receptor beta chains below, sequenced in a study of shared clonotypes between healthy human individuals. This table comes from immunoSEQ multiplex PCR, and its TCRdb copy is limited to in-frame clones, with some not included. This sample carries about 1.1 million clones, 60% to 80% of them seen once, and the ten largest clones take 0.89%. The source material was memory CD4+ T cells from PBMCs. Subset: CD45RA-negative fraction. The receptors derive from a young man in good health. Some clones in this sample may be carry-over from other donors' samples.

The chain links TRBV4-1 to TRBJ2-3, with D maybe TRBD1 (6 bases). Per germline, CDR1 MGHRA and CDR2 YSYEKL. Trimming removed 3 bases at V and 3 bases at J, with 16 bases between. The CDR3 is made up of 16 amino acids. In nucleotides, the CDR3 is TGCGCCAGCAGCCATGAGGGGCAGGGGCGGACAGATACGCAGTATTTT. Amino acids: CASSHEGQGRTDTQYF.

In this sample, this clone turned up a few times. Other DNA sequences in this sample translate to the same CDR3. This chain connects TRBV5-1 to TRBJ2-1, with a tentative D call TRBD1 (6 bases). Trimming left V 1 base short and J 6 bases short, with 11 bases between. Germline V gene data show CDR1 as SGHRS and CDR2 as YFSETQ. This CDR3 has 14 residues. CDR3 DNA sequence: TGCGCCAGCAGCTTGTGGGGGCCGGGCAATGAGCAGTTCTTC. Its translation: CASSLWGPGNEQFF.

This CDR3 is CASSDSGRAPDTQYF. The CDR3 bases are TGTGCCAGCTCAGATAGCGGGAGGGCCCCAGATACGCAGTATTTT. V and J are TRBV6-1 and TRBJ2-3; 11 nucleotides line up with TRBD2. Losses at the gene ends were 8 bases for V and 4 bases for J; bases not matched to a gene: 8. The CDR3 sequence is 15 residues long. Germline CDR1 is MNHNS and CDR2 is SASEGT.

CDR3 loop: CASSYVRQAYEQYF. The CDR3 region has the DNA TGTGCCAGCAGTTACGTCAGGCAAGCCTACGAGCAGTACTTC. The V gene is TRBV6-5, the J gene TRBJ2-7; D is unresolved. Germline lookup yields CDR1 MNHEY and CDR2 SVGAGI. The CDR3 totals 14 residues. V was shortened by 2 bases and J by 2 bases, with 10 bases between the two germline ends.

On this clone: Being one base from a much bigger clone, this may be a read error. The chain employs TRBV11-2 and TRBJ2-1; D unresolved. CDR3 length equals 12 residues. CDR1 is SGHAT and CDR2 is FQNNGV in the germline V gene. V lost 5 bases and J 2 bases, leaving 4 bases between the germline ends. CDR3 region: CASSVAYNEQFF. CDR3 nucleotides: TGTGCCAGCAGCGTAGCCTACAATGAGCAGTTCTTC.

The J gene is TRBJ2-3, the V gene TRBV7-3; no clear D. Trimming pared 2 bases from V and 6 bases from J, leaving 12 bases between. The CDR3 length is 14 residues. Germline-derived CDR1 and CDR2 are SGHTA and FQGTGA. The CDR3 region is CASSLDPRSDTQYF. CDR3 sequence (DNA): TGTGCCAGCAGCTTAGATCCCCGGTCGGATACGCAGTATTTT. Variable domain in full (rest from reference TRBV7-3 and TRBJ2-3): GAGVSQTPSNKVTEKGKYVELRCDPISGHTALYWYRQSLGQGPEFLIYFQGTGAADDSGLPNDRFFAVRPEGSVSTLKIQRTERGDSAVYLCASSLDPRSDTQYFGPGTRLTVL.

This clone was counted only a few times. V is TRBV5-1 and J is TRBJ1-1; TRBD1 aligns across 9 bases. The CDR3 extends over 15 amino acids. Germline V gives CDR1 SGHRS, CDR2 YFSETQ. The V gene end was trimmed by 3 bases and the J gene end by 6 bases; junction bases not matched to a gene: 9. CDR3 sequence: CASSSPGQGYAEAFF. For the CDR3, the DNA is TGCGCCAGCAGCTCACCGGGACAGGGTTATGCTGAAGCTTTCTTT.

The J gene is TRBJ2-3, the V gene TRBV27; possible D gene TRBD1, 5 bases. Trimming shortened V by 2 bases and J by 4 bases, and 13 bases separated the two germline ends. Germline lookup yields CDR1 MNHEY and CDR2 SMNVEV (reference sequence). The CDR3 has 15 amino acids. The CDR3 spells CASSLAQGSADTQYF. CDR3 DNA sequence: TGTGCCAGCAGTTTAGCCCAGGGAAGTGCAGATACGCAGTATTTT.

The rearrangement links TRBV5-6 to TRBJ2-1; TRBD2 matches 8 bases. V gave up 0 bases and J gave up 9 bases; unmatched junction bases: 11. Germline loops: CDR1 SGHDT, CDR2 YYEEEE. CDR3 length equals 16 residues. Here the CDR3 DNA reads TGTGCCAGCAGCTTGGGCGGTCTAGCGGGTGACGGTGAGCAGTTCTTC. It encodes CASSLGGLAGDGEQFF.

This clone was seen only a few times. V usage is TRBV19 and J usage is TRBJ1-1, with D unresolved. This CDR3 region has 13 residues. Germline lookup yields CDR1 LNHDA and CDR2 SQIVND (reference sequence). V dropped 5 bases and J dropped 1 base, with 8 bases sitting between them. In nucleotides, the CDR3 is TGTGCCAGTAGTCAAACACCGAACACTGAAGCTTTCTTT. It is translated as CASSQTPNTEAFF.

This chain connects TRBV7-9 to TRBJ1-2; 8 nucleotides match TRBD1. Looked up from germline, CDR1 is SEHNR and CDR2 is FQNEAQ (reference sequence). The CDR3 runs 14 residues. V gave up 5 bases and J gave up 5 bases; unmatched junction bases: 7. This CDR3 is CASSLRTGSYGYTF. CDR3 bases: TGTGCCAGCAGCCTAAGGACAGGGTCTTATGGCTACACCTTC.

This chain uses TRBV4-3 with TRBJ2-7, with D unresolved. The CDR3 totals 14 residues. Germline values: CDR1 LGHNA, CDR2 YSLEER. V lost 3 bases, J lost 4 bases, and 13 bases lay in between. DNA for the CDR3: TGCGCCAGCAGCCAGGCCCTAGAGAGGTACGAGCAGTACTTC. It specifies CASSQALERYEQYF.

V is TRBV5-1 and J is TRBJ1-1; 8 bases agree with TRBD1. Germline V gives CDR1 SGHRS, CDR2 YFSETQ. V trimming: 0 bases; J trimming: 6 bases; junction bases outside the gene matches: 10. The CDR3 is 16 residues long. The chain's CDR3 is CASSLAVDRGRAEAFF. The CDR3 DNA reads as TGCGCCAGCAGCTTGGCCGTTGACAGGGGAAGAGCTGAAGCTTTCTTT.

The genes are TRBV5-6 and TRBJ1-2; no clear D gene. The CDR3 totals 15 residues. The germline V gene encodes CDR1 SGHDT and CDR2 YYEEEE. The V end lost 0 bases, the J end lost 4 bases, and 13 bases lay between the germline ends. DNA for the CDR3: TGTGCCAGCAGCTTGGGACTCTCTGAGGGCTATGGCTACACCTTC. The encoded protein is CASSLGLSEGYGYTF.

The V call is TRBV4-3, the J call TRBJ2-1, with 8 nucleotides matching TRBD2. The CDR3 spans 17 residues. Germline V gene lookup returns CDR1 LGHNA and CDR2 YSLEER. With 0 bases clipped from V and 9 bases from J, the junction kept 13 bases outside the gene matches. The CDR3: CASSQDPAGRALTEQFF. As DNA, the CDR3 is TGCGCCAGCAGCCAAGACCCAGCCGGGAGGGCCCTCACTGAGCAGTTCTTC.

The chain joins TRBV9 to TRBJ2-2; D uncertain. Trimming removed 2 bases from V and 6 bases from J, with 8 bases in between. The CDR3 is made up of 13 amino acids. Germline values: CDR1 SGDLS, CDR2 YYNGEE. The CDR3 bases are TGTGCCAGCAGCGTCCAGATGGCCGGGGAGCTGTTTTTT. Translated: CASSVQMAGELFF.